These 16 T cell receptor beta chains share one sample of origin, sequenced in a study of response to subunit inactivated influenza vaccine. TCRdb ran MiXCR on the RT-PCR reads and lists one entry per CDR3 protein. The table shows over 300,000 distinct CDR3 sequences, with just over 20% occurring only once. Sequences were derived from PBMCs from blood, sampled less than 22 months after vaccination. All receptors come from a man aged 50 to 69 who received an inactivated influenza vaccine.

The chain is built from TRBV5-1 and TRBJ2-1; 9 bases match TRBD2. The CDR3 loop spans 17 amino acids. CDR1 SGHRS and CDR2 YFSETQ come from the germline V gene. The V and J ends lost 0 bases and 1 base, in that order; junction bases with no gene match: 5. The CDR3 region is CASSLASSGASYNEQFF. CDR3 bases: TGCGCCAGCAGCTTGGCTTCTAGCGGGGCGTCCTACAATGAGCAGTTCTTC.

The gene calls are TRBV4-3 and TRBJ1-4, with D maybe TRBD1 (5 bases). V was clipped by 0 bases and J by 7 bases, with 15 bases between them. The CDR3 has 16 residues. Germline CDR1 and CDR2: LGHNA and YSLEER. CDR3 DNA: TGCGCCAGCAGCCAAGATTTCGGCAGGGTCGGTGAAAAACTGTTTTTT. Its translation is CASSQDFGRVGEKLFF.

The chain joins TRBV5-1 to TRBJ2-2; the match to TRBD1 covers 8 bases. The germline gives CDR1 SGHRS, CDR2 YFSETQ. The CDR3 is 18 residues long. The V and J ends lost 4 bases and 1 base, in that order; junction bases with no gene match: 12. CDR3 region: CASSLFPPGTGNTGELFF. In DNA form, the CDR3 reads TGCGCCAGCAGCCTGTTCCCACCGGGGACAGGGAACACCGGGGAGCTGTTTTTT.

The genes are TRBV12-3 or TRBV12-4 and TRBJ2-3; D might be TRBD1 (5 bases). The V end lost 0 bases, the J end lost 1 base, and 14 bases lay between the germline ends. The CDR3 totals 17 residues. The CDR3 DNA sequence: TGTGCCAGCAGTTTAGCAATGGGGCTAGTGGGCACAGATACGCAGTATTTT. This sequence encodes CASSLAMGLVGTDTQYF.

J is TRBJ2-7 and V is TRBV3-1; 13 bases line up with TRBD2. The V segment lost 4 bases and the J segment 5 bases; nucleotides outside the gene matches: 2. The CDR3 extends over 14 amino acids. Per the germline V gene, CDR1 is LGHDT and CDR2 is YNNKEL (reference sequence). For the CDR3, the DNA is TGTGCCAGCAGCCGACTAGCGGGAGGCCACGAGCAGTACTTC. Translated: CASSRLAGGHEQYF.

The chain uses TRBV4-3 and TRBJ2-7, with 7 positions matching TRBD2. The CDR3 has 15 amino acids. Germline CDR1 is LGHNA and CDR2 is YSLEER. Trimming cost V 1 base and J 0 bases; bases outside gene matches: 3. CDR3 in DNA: TGCGCCAGCAGCCAAGCAACTAGCGCCTCCTACGAGCAGTACTTC. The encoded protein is CASSQATSASYEQYF.

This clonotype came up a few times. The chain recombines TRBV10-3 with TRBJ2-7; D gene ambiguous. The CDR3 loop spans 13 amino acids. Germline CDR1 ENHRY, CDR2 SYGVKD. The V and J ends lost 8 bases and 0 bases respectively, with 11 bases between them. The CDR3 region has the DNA TGTGCCATCTCTCGGACGGGCTCCTACGAGCAGTACTTC. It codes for CAISRTGSYEQYF.

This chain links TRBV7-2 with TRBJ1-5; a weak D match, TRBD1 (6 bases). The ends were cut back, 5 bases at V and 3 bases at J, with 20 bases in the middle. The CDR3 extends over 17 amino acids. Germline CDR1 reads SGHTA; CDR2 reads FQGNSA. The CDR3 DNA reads TGTGCCAGCAGCCCTATGGGCCGGGGGGCCCTCAATCAGCCCCAGCATTTT. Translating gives CASSPMGRGALNQPQHF.

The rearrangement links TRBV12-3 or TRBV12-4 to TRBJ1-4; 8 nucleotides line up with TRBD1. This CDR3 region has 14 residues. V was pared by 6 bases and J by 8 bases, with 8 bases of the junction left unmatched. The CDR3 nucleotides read TGTGCCAGCAGCGCGCAGACAGGGGTGGAAAAACTGTTTTTT. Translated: CASSAQTGVEKLFF.

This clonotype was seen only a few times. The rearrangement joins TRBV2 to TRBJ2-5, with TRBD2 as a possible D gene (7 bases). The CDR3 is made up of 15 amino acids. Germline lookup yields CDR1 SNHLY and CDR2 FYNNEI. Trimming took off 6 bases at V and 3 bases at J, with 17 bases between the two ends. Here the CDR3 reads CASSLRGGAEETQYF. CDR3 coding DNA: TGTGCCAGCAGCCTAAGGGGGGGGGCAGAAGAGACCCAGTACTTC.

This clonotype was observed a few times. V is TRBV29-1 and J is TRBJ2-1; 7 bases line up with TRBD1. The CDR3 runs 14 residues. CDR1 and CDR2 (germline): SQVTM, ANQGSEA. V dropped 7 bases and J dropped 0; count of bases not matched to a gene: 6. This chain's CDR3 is CSAEDRFSYNEQFF. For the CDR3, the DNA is TGCAGCGCCGAGGACAGGTTCTCCTACAATGAGCAGTTCTTC.

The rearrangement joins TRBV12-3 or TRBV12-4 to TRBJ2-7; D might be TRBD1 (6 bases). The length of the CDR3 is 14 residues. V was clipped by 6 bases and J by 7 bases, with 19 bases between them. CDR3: CASSPVDSGFEQYF. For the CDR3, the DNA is TGTGCCAGCAGCCCTGTGGACAGTGGCTTTGAGCAGTACTTC.

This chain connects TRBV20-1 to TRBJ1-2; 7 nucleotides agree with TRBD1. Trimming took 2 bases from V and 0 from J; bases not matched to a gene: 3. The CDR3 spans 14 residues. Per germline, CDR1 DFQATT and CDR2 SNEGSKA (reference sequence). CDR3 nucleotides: TGCAGTGCTAGACCAGGGGGATCTAACTATGGCTACACCTTC. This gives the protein CSARPGGSNYGYTF.

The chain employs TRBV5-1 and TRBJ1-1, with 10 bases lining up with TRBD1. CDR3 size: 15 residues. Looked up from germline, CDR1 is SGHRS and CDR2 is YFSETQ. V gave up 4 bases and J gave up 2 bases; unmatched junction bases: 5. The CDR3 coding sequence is TGCGCCAGCAGCATACTGACAGGGGGCAACACTGAAGCTTTCTTT. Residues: CASSILTGGNTEAFF.

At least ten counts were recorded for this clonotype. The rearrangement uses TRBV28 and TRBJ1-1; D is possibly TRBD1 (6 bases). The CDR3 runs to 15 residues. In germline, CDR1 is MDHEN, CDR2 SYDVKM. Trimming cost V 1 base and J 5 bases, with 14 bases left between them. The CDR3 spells CASSLSTGGGTEAFF. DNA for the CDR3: TGTGCCAGCAGTTTATCGACAGGAGGGGGAACTGAAGCTTTCTTT.

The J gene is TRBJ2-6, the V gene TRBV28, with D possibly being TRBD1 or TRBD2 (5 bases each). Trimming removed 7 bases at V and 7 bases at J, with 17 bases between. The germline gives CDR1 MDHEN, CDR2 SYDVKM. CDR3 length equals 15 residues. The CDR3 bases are TGTGCCAGCACCACCGGGGCCACTGACGCCAACGTCCTGACTTTC. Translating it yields CASTTGATDANVLTF.